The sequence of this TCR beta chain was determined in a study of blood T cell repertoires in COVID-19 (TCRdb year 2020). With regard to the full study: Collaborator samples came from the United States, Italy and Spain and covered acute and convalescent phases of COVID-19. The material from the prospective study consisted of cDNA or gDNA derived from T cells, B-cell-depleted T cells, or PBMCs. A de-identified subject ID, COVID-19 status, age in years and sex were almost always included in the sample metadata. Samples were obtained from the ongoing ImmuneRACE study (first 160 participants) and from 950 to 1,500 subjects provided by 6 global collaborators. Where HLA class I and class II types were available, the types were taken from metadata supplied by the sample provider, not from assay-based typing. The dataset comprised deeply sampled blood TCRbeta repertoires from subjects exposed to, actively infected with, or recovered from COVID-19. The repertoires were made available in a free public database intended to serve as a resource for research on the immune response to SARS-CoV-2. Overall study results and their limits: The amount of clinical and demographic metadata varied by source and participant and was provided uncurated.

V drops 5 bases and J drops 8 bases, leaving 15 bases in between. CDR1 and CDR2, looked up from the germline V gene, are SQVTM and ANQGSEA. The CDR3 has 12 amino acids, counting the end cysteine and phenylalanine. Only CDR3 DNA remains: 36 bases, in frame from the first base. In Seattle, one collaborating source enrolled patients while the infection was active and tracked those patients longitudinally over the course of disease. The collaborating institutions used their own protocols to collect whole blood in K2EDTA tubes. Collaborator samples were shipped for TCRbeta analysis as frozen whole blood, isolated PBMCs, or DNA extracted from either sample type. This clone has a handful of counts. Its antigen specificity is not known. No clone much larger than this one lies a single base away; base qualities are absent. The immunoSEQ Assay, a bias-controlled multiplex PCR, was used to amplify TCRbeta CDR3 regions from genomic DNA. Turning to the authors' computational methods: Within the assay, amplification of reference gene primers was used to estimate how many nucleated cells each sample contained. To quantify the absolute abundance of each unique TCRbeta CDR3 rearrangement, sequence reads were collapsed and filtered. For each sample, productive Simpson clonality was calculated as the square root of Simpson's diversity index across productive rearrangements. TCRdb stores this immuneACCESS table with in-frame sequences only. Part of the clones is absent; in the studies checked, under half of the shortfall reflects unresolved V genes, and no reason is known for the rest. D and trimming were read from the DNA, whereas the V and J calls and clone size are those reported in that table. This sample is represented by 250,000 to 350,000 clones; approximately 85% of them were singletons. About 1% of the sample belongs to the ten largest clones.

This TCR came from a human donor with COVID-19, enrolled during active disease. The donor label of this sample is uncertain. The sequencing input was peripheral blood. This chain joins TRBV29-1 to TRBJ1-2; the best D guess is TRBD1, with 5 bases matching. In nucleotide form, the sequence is TGCAGCGTTAGGGACTCCGGTGAAGGCTACACCTTC. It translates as CSVRDSGEGYTF. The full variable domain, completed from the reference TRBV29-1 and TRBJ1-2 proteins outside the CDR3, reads SAVISQKPSRDICQRGTSLTIQCQVDSQVTMMFWYRQQPGQSLTLIATANQGSEATYESGFVIDKFPISRPNLTFSTLTVSNMSPEDSSIYLCSVRDSGEGYTFGSGTRLTVV.